A single sample is the source of the 14 T cell receptor beta chains below, sequenced in a study of CXCR3-negative and CXCR3-positive naive CD8 T cells (dated by TCRdb to between 2018 and 2020). TCRdb names NextSeq 550 as the instrument used. The Human TCR Profiling Kit (MiLaboratory) was used to prepare UMI-labeled 5' RACE TRB cDNA libraries. After TCRdb reprocessed the reads, each CDR3 protein sequence was kept as one row, without DNA. For this sample, the table gives roughly 86,000 distinct CDR3 sequences. The ten largest make up roughly 0.99% of the sample. The sample taken for sequencing was naive CXCR3- CD8+ T cells from blood. Taken with the paper, the label for cell subset or site translates to: CD45RO-CCR7+CD27+CD95- naive CD8+ T cells lacking CXCR3 (TNR3-). The receptors come from a human donor in good health. Some clones in this sample may be carry-over from other donors' samples.

The chain joins TRBV7-9 to TRBJ2-5; TCRdb's D call, TRBD1, is unchecked because there is no DNA. Looked up from germline, CDR1 is SEHNR and CDR2 is FQNEAQ (reference sequence). The CDR3 has 16 amino acids. The chain's CDR3 is CASSLRSMGQQETQYF.

V usage is TRBV14 and J usage is TRBJ2-2. The CDR3 runs to 16 residues. Germline values: CDR1 SGHDN, CDR2 FVKESK. The chain's CDR3 is CASSQAPWKGTGELFF.

The chain links TRBV7-3 to TRBJ1-1; TCRdb selects TRBD1, and the lack of DNA leaves this call unchecked. The CDR3 loop spans 13 amino acids. Germline V gene lookup returns CDR1 SGHTA and CDR2 FQGTGA. The CDR3 loop is CASGTGLNTEAFF.

This chain connects TRBV12-3 or TRBV12-4 to TRBJ2-1. This CDR3 spans 11 amino acids. The CDR3 loop reads CASSSSYEQFF.

V usage is TRBV12-3 or TRBV12-4 and J usage is TRBJ2-2; TCRdb designates TRBD1, a call that cannot be tested without DNA. The CDR3 contains 15 residues. The CDR3 sequence: CASSRQGDNTGELFF.

This sequence joins TRBV19 and TRBJ1-1. The CDR3 spans 18 residues. Germline V gene sequence: CDR1 LNHDA, CDR2 SQIVND (reference sequence). CDR3 region: CASSIDRVGDKWNTEAFF. Looking up the rest from reference TRBV19 and TRBJ1-1 gives the full variable domain: DGGITQSPKYLFRKEGQNVTLSCEQNLNHDAMYWYRQDPGQGLRLIYYSQIVNDFQKGDIAEGYSVSREKKESFPLTVTSAQKNPTAFYLCASSIDRVGDKWNTEAFFGQGTRLTVV.

The chain carries TRBV7-9 and TRBJ2-1; TCRdb picks TRBD2, but there is no DNA to check that call. The CDR3 totals 15 residues. Looked up from germline, CDR1 is SEHNR and CDR2 is FQNEAQ (reference sequence). The CDR3 protein is CASSSTTGDGDEQFF.

The V gene is TRBV20-1, the J gene TRBJ2-4; TCRdb names TRBD1, which stays unverified in the absence of DNA. The germline gives CDR1 DFQATT, CDR2 SNEGSKA (reference sequence). The CDR3 length is 14 residues. The CDR3 loop reads CSAGTGGAKNIQYF.

This chain joins TRBV30 and TRBJ1-2; TCRdb reports TRBD1, a call that lacks DNA to check it against. Germline V lookup: CDR1 GTSNPN, CDR2 SVGIG (reference sequence). The CDR3 has 14 amino acids. The CDR3 sequence is CAWRRYKGLCGYTF. Full variable domain (missing parts from reference TRBV30 and TRBJ1-2): SQTIHQWPATLVQPVGSPLSLECTVEGTSNPNLYWYRQAAGRGLQLLFYSVGIGQISSEVPQNLSASRPQDRQFILSSKKLLLSDSGFYLCAWRRYKGLCGYTFGSGTRLTVV.

The chain links TRBV7-9 to TRBJ2-6. This CDR3 is built from 17 residues. CDR1 is SEHNR and CDR2 is FQNEAQ in the germline V gene (reference sequence). Here the CDR3 reads CASSPRSRNSGANVLTF.

This rearrangement joins TRBV29-1 to TRBJ2-7; lacking DNA, the TRBD1 call made by TCRdb goes unchecked. This CDR3 is 12 amino acids long. CDR1 is SQVTM, CDR2 ANQGSEA, per germline. The CDR3 sequence is CSVWDSSYEQYF.

This chain connects TRBV29-1 to TRBJ2-1. CDR3 length: 17 residues. The germline CDR1 and CDR2 sequences are SQVTM and ANQGSEA. The CDR3 sequence: CSVEEGWAGSSYNEQFF.

V and J are TRBV12-3 or TRBV12-4 and TRBJ2-3. CDR3 length: 14 residues. The CDR3 is CASSLGYFTDTQYF.

V gene TRBV11-3 combines with J gene TRBJ2-2; TCRdb returns TRBD1, unconfirmable since there is no DNA. Germline CDR1 SGHNT, CDR2 YENEEA. The length of the CDR3 is 13 residues. The CDR3 spells CASSLRGSGELFF.